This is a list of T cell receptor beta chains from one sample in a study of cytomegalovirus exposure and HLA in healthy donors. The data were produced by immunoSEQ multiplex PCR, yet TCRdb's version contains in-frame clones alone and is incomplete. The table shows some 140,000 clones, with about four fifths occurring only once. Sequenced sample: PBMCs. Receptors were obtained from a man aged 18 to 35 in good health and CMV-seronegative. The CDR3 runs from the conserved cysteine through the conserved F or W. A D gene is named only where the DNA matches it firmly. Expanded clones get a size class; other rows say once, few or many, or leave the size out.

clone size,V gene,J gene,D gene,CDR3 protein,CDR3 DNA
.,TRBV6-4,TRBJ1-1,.,CASSAPGGWSAEAFF,TGTGCCAGCAGTGCCCCCGGGGGGTGGTCGGCTGAAGCTTTCTTT
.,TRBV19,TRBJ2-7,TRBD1,CARRSVRRDRGEVEQYF,TGTGCCAGGAGAAGCGTCCGACGGGACAGGGGGGAGGTCGAGCAGTACTTC
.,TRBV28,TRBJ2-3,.,CASSLLAQRGADTQYF,TGTGCCAGCAGTTTATTGGCTCAAAGGGGCGCAGATACGCAGTATTTT
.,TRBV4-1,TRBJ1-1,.,CASSQDPGLGTEAFF,TGCGCCAGCAGCCAAGATCCGGGACTTGGGACTGAAGCTTTCTTT
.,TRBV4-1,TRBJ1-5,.,CASSHSQGQPQHF,TGCGCCAGCAGCCATTCTCAGGGACAGCCCCAGCATTTT
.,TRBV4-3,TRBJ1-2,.,CASSQERGNYGYTF,TGCGCCAGCAGCCAAGAAAGAGGGAACTATGGCTACACCTTC
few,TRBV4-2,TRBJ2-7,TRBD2,CASSLQRGAPYEQYF,TGTGCCAGCAGCCTGCAGCGGGGGGCCCCCTACGAGCAGTACTTC
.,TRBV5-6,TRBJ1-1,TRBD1,CASRLGLGGTGENTEAFF,TGTGCCAGCAGGTTGGGACTCGGTGGGACAGGGGAAAACACTGAAGCTTTCTTT
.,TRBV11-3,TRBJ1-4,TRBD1,CASRGPGTAINEKLFF,TGTGCCAGCCGGGGACCCGGGACAGCTATTAATGAAAAACTGTTTTTT
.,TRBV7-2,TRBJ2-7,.,CASSKGVVFSYEQYF,TGTGCCAGCAGCAAAGGGGTAGTCTTCTCCTACGAGCAGTACTTC
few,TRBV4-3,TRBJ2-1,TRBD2,CASSQAGGSYNEQFF,TGCGCCAGCAGCCAGGCGGGGGGGTCCTACAATGAGCAGTTCTTC
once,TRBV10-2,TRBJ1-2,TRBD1,CASSPGQGAEYGYTF,TGCGCCAGCAGTCCGGGACAGGGGGCTGAGTATGGCTACACCTTC
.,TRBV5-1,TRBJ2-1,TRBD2,CASSATGTGGWAEQFF,TGCGCCAGCAGCGCTACCGGGACCGGGGGGTGGGCTGAGCAGTTCTTC
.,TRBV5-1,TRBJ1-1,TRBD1,CASSLIGGQTEAFF,TGCGCCAGCAGCTTGATAGGGGGCCAGACTGAAGCTTTCTTT
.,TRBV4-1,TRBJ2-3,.,CASSQVPTRADTQYF,TGCGCCAGCAGCCAAGTACCAACGCGGGCAGATACGCAGTATTTT
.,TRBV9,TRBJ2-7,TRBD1,CASSVGGTGAYEQYF,TGTGCCAGCAGCGTAGGGGGGACAGGGGCCTACGAGCAGTACTTC
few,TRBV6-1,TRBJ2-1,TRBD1,CASSEPGQGRDEQFF,TGTGCCAGCAGTGAGCCGGGACAGGGTCGCGATGAGCAGTTCTTC
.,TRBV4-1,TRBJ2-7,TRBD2,CASSRILEASGAYEQYF,TGCGCCAGCAGCCGCATTCTTGAGGCTAGCGGGGCCTACGAGCAGTACTTC
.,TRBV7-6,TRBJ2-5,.,CASSAAETQYF,TGTGCCAGCAGCGCAGCGGAGACCCAGTACTTC
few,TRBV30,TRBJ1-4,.,CAWSVRGSDNEKLFF,TGTGCCTGGAGTGTGCGGGGCAGTGATAATGAAAAACTGTTTTTT
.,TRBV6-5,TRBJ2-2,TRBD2,CASRLAGGYTGELFF,TGTGCCAGCAGACTAGCGGGGGGCTACACCGGGGAGCTGTTTTTT
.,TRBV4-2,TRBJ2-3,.,CASSEADRTDTQYF,TGTGCCAGCTCAGAAGCGGACCGCACAGATACGCAGTATTTT
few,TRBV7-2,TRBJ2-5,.,CASSFQGSQETQYF,TGTGCCAGCAGCTTTCAGGGAAGCCAAGAGACCCAGTACTTC
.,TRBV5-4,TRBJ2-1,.,CASSFPDSNNEQFF,TGTGCCAGCAGCTTCCCGGACAGTAATAATGAGCAGTTCTTC
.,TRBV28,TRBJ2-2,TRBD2,CASSSLPAGHTGELFF,TGTGCCAGCAGTTCCCTCCCAGCGGGGCACACCGGGGAGCTGTTTTTT
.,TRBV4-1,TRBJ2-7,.,CASSPAQGPYEQYF,TGCGCCAGCAGCCCGGCACAGGGCCCCTACGAGCAGTACTTC
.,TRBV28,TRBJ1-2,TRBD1,CASSRQGANYGYTF,TGTGCCAGCAGTCGACAGGGGGCGAACTATGGCTACACCTTC
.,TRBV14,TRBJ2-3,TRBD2,CASSPPGLAGAGDTQYF,TGTGCCAGCAGCCCACCGGGACTAGCGGGGGCAGGAGATACGCAGTATTTT
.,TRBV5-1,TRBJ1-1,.,CASSYAGGTEAFF,TGCGCCAGCAGCTACGCGGGGGGCACTGAAGCTTTCTTT
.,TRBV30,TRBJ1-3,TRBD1,CAWSSPGTGVGTIYF,TGTGCCTGGAGTTCGCCAGGGACAGGGGTTGGCACCATATATTTT
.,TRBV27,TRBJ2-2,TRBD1,CASSSDRGRFSGELFF,TGTGCCAGCAGTTCAGACAGGGGCCGGTTTTCTGGGGAGCTGTTTTTT
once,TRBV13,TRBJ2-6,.,CASSLFSGTGANVLTF,TGTGCCAGCAGCTTATTTTCAGGGACTGGGGCCAACGTCCTGACTTTC
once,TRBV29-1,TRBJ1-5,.,CSVGPGEGPQHF,TGCAGCGTCGGACCGGGAGAGGGGCCCCAGCATTTT
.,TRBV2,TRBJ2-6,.,CASSIQGPGANVLTF,TGTGCCAGCAGTATTCAGGGTCCTGGGGCCAATGTCCTGACTTTC
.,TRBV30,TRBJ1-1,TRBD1,CAWSRDRVRGTEAFF,TGTGCCTGGAGTCGGGACAGGGTAAGAGGAACTGAAGCTTTCTTT
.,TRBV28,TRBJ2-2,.,CASSFSPGELFF,TGTGCCAGCAGTTTTAGTCCCGGGGAGCTGTTTTTT
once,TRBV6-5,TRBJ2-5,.,CASTSQAYLRETQYF,TGTGCCAGCACCTCCCAAGCGTACCTGAGGGAGACCCAGTACTTC
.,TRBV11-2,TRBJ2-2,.,CASKPVTNTGELFF,TGTGCCAGCAAGCCTGTAACTAACACCGGGGAGCTGTTTTTT
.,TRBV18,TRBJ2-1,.,CASSPDSEQFF,TGTGCCAGCTCACCGGACAGCGAGCAGTTCTTC
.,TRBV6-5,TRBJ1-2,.,CASSKAPSYGYTF,TGTGCCAGCAGTAAAGCACCTAGCTATGGCTACACCTTC
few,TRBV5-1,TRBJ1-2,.,CASSLGDRGYTF,TGCGCCAGCAGCTTGGGCGACAGGGGCTACACCTTC
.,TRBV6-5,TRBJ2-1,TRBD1,CASISGQARGEQFF,TGTGCCAGCATCTCAGGACAGGCGAGGGGGGAGCAGTTCTTC
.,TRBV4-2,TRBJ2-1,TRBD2,CASSQGSGGQTRTYNEQFF,TGTGCCAGCAGCCAAGGGAGCGGGGGGCAAACGAGAACCTACAATGAGCAGTTCTTC
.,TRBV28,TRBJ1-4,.,CASSFLQAYANEKLFF,TGTGCCAGCAGTTTTCTACAGGCGTACGCTAATGAAAAACTGTTTTTT
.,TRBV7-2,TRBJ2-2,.,CASSFGGTGELFF,TGTGCCAGCAGCTTTGGCGGCACCGGGGAGCTGTTTTTT
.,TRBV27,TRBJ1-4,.,CASSTHKTGINEKLFF,TGTGCCAGCAGTACACACAAGACGGGAATTAATGAAAAACTGTTTTTT
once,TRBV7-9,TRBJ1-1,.,CASSLKEGKAFF,TGTGCCAGCAGCTTAAAGGAGGGGAAAGCTTTCTTT
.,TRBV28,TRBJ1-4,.,CASSAYGATNEKLFF,TGTGCCAGCAGTGCGTACGGGGCAACTAATGAAAAACTGTTTTTT
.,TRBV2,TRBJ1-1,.,CASSGSVILNTEAFF,TGTGCCAGCAGCGGTAGTGTAATCTTGAACACTGAAGCTTTCTTT
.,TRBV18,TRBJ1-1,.,CASSPLTNTEAFF,TGTGCCAGCTCACCGCTAACGAACACTGAAGCTTTCTTT
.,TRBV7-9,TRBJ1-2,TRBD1,CASSRDRVNYGYTF,TGTGCCAGCAGCCGGGACAGGGTGAACTATGGCTACACCTTC
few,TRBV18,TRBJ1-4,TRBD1,CASSPGTGSEKLFF,TGTGCCAGCTCACCGGGGACAGGGAGTGAAAAACTGTTTTTT
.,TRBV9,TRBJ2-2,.,CASSGGGQVMAGELFF,TGTGCCAGCAGCGGAGGGGGACAAGTAATGGCCGGGGAGCTGTTTTTT
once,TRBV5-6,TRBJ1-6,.,CASSLGRAAPLHF,TGTGCCAGCAGCTTGGGCAGGGCGGCACCCCTCCACTTT
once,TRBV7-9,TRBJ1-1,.,CASSLVQAEAFF,TGTGCCAGCAGCTTAGTGCAGGCTGAAGCTTTCTTT
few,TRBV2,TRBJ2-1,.,CASSEGGGREQFF,TGTGCCAGCAGTGAAGGAGGGGGACGGGAGCAGTTCTTC